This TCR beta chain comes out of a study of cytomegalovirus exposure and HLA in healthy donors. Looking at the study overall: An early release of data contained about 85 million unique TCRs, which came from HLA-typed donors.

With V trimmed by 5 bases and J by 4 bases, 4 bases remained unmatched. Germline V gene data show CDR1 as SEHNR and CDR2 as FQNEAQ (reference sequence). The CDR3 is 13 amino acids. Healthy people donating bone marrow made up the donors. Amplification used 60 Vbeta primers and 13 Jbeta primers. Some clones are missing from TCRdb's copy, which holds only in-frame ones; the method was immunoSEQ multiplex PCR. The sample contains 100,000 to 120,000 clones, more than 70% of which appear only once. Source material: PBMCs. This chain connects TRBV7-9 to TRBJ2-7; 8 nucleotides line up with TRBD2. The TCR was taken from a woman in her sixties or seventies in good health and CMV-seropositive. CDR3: CASSPGTSYEQYF. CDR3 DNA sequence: TGTGCCAGCAGCCCTGGGACTAGTTACGAGCAGTACTTC.